Described below is a single TCR beta chain sequence and its context. Its antigen is unknown. Other DNA sequences from this sample encode an identical CDR3 as well. The data are from a study of OX40 agonist ivuxolimab in advanced cancers. Findings and limits, study-wide: The CD4+ and CD8+ T cells in the blood had expanded clonally by week 6 at 0.1 to 3.0 mg/kg. Averaging showed that CD8+ T cells had more expanded clones than CD4+ did.

TCRdb's copy holds only in-frame clones and misses some; the assay was immunoSEQ multiplex PCR. The top ten clones hold around 12% of a sample with more than 50,000 clones, approximately 89% of them seen once. The CDR3 is 15 amino acids. The germline V gene has CDR1 MNHEY and CDR2 SMNVEV (reference sequence). The trim removed 6 bases at V and 4 bases at J, leaving 9 bases unmatched. The source is an adult with an advanced solid tumor such as melanoma, head and neck, liver or kidney cancer. Here the sequenced sample was CD4+ or CD8+ T cells sorted from blood, taken in a trial of the OX40 agonist ivuxolimab. The chain couples TRBV27 to TRBJ2-1; 7 nucleotides line up with TRBD1. The CDR3 loop is CASSHRGPTYNEQFF. The CDR3 DNA reads as TGTGCCAGCAGCCACAGGGGCCCCACGTACAATGAGCAGTTCTTC.